Listed below are T cell receptor beta chains from one sample, sequenced in a study of beta chain features in type 1 diabetes. Generated by immunoSEQ multiplex PCR, the TCRdb table keeps only in-frame clones and is missing some. The data hold 350,000 to 400,000 clones, with about 15% observed a single time. Sequenced: naive CD4+ T cells from blood. The receptors derive from a woman between 18 and 29 years old in good health. Both conserved end residues are part of each CDR3. A D gene is named only where the DNA matches it firmly. Expanded clones get a size class; other rows say once, few or many, or leave the size out.

D gene: TRBD1
V gene: TRBV4-1
clone size: .
J gene: TRBJ2-7
CDR3 DNA: TGCGCCAGCAGCCAAGATTATCGAGGGGGCTTGTTCGAGCAGTACTTC
CDR3 protein: CASSQDYRGGLFEQYF

D gene: TRBD1
V gene: TRBV19
clone size: .
J gene: TRBJ2-6
CDR3 DNA: TGTGCCAGTAGTAGCAGACAGGGAGCCAACGTCCTGACTTTC
CDR3 protein: CASSSRQGANVLTF

D gene: .
V gene: TRBV7-9
clone size: .
J gene: TRBJ2-1
CDR3 DNA: TGTGCCAGCAGCTTAGTGTGGGAGGAGTACAATGAGCAGTTCTTC
CDR3 protein: CASSLVWEEYNEQFF

D gene: .
V gene: TRBV6-6
clone size: few
J gene: TRBJ2-5
CDR3 DNA: TGTGCCAGCAGTTACGGATACAGGGTTGAAGAGACCCAGTACTTC
CDR3 protein: CASSYGYRVEETQYF

D gene: .
V gene: TRBV13
clone size: .
J gene: TRBJ2-2
CDR3 DNA: TGTGCCAGCAGCTTAGAAGGTTTGGGGGCTACGAACACCGGGGAGCTGTTTTTT
CDR3 protein: CASSLEGLGATNTGELFF

D gene: .
V gene: TRBV11-2
clone size: .
J gene: TRBJ2-2
CDR3 DNA: TGTGCCAGCAGCTTTAACCAGGGTGGAACCGGGGAGCTGTTTTTT
CDR3 protein: CASSFNQGGTGELFF

D gene: .
V gene: TRBV10-3
clone size: .
J gene: TRBJ2-5
CDR3 DNA: TGTGCCACCCGGCGGGGACAAGAGACCCAGTACTTC
CDR3 protein: CATRRGQETQYF

D gene: .
V gene: TRBV2
clone size: .
J gene: TRBJ1-2
CDR3 DNA: TGTGCCAGCAGTAACCCGACGGCGAGGTGCACCTTC
CDR3 protein: CASSNPTARCTF

D gene: TRBD1
V gene: TRBV30
clone size: few
J gene: TRBJ1-5
CDR3 DNA: TGTGCCTGGAGTCCAGTGACAGGGGGGCCCGGGGATCAGCCCCAGCATTTT
CDR3 protein: CAWSPVTGGPGDQPQHF

D gene: TRBD1
V gene: TRBV7-9
clone size: .
J gene: TRBJ1-2
CDR3 DNA: TGTGCCAGCAGCCCCCTCCTTGTTTCCGGACAGGCGGGCTATGGCTACACCTTC
CDR3 protein: CASSPLLVSGQAGYGYTF

D gene: .
V gene: TRBV4-3
clone size: .
J gene: TRBJ2-1
CDR3 DNA: TGCGCCAGCAGCCAAGTAGCTGGCCGCAGCTCCTACAATGAGCAGTTCTTC
CDR3 protein: CASSQVAGRSSYNEQFF

D gene: TRBD2
V gene: TRBV28
clone size: few
J gene: TRBJ2-1
CDR3 DNA: TGTGCCAGCAGCCCGACTAGCGGGAGGGCGGAGTACAATGAGCAGTTCTTC
CDR3 protein: CASSPTSGRAEYNEQFF

D gene: TRBD1
V gene: TRBV7-9
clone size: few
J gene: TRBJ1-2
CDR3 DNA: TGTGCCAGCAGCTCCAGGGACAGGGAGGATGGCTACACCTTC
CDR3 protein: CASSSRDREDGYTF

D gene: TRBD1
V gene: TRBV18
clone size: few
J gene: TRBJ2-7
CDR3 DNA: TGTGCCAGCTCATCGGACAGGGCCTACGAGCAGTACTTC
CDR3 protein: CASSSDRAYEQYF